This is a list of T cell receptor beta chains from one sample in a study of blood T cell repertoires in COVID-19. Sequencing used immunoSEQ multiplex PCR; TCRdb keeps in-frame clones, though not all of them. This table has around 80,000 clones, about 80% appearing once. Input material: peripheral blood. The receptor set was obtained from a man in his fifties with active or convalescent COVID-19. CDR3s include the opening cysteine and the closing phenylalanine or tryptophan. The order of the fields is D gene, J gene, clone size, V gene, CDR3 DNA, CDR3 protein. D genes are given only for firm matches. Clone size appears in some rows only: once, few, many, or a class for an expanded clone.

NA | TRBJ2-7 | NA | TRBV7-7 | TGTGCCAGCAGCTTAGGGTCCAGCTCCTACGAGCAGTACTTC | CASSLGSSSYEQYF
TRBD2 | TRBJ2-4 | few | TRBV18 | TGTGCCAGCTCAGCTAGCGGGGCAGCCAAAAACATTCAGTACTTC | CASSASGAAKNIQYF
NA | TRBJ1-3 | once | TRBV7-9 | TGTGCCAGCAGCCCGACGGGTCCTGGAAACACCATATATTTT | CASSPTGPGNTIYF
TRBD2 | TRBJ2-3 | NA | TRBV29-1 | TGCAGCGTCTGGACTAGCGGGGTTGATACGCAGTATTTT | CSVWTSGVDTQYF
NA | TRBJ2-5 | NA | TRBV11-2 | TGTGCCAGCAGCTCCGGGAGAGGAGAGACCCAGTACTTC | CASSSGRGETQYF
NA | TRBJ2-1 | NA | TRBV10-1 | TGCGCCAGCAGTGAGGGCAGGGAATACAATGAGCAGTTCTTC | CASSEGREYNEQFF
NA | TRBJ2-7 | NA | TRBV12-3/TRBV12-4 | TGTGCCAGCAGTTACTCCCAGGGTTACGAGCAGTACTTC | CASSYSQGYEQYF
NA | TRBJ2-7 | NA | TRBV5-4 | TGTGCCAGCAGTGGGGGGGGCCAGGGGACCTACGAGCAGTACTTC | CASSGGGQGTYEQYF
TRBD2 | TRBJ2-3 | NA | TRBV20-1 | TGCAGTGCTAGTGGACTAGCGGGGAGTTCAGATACGCAGTATTTT | CSASGLAGSSDTQYF
NA | TRBJ1-4 | NA | TRBV6-5 | TGTGCCAGCAGTTACCGGGAAAAACTGTTTTTT | CASSYREKLFF
TRBD2 | TRBJ2-7 | NA | TRBV4-3 | TGCGCCAGCAGCCAGGGTCTGACTAGCGGCTACGAGCAGTACTTC | CASSQGLTSGYEQYF
NA | TRBJ1-4 | NA | TRBV11-2 | TGTGCCAGCAGCCCGCGGGGAAAACTGTTTTTT | CASSPRGKLFF
NA | TRBJ2-4 | NA | TRBV7-8 | TGTGCCAGCAAAACTGTCCAGGCCCACAAAAACATTCAGTACTTC | CASKTVQAHKNIQYF
NA | TRBJ1-2 | NA | TRBV7-2 | TGTGCCAGCAGCCCGGGGGTTCTTAACTATGGCTACACCTTC | CASSPGVLNYGYTF
NA | TRBJ1-6 | NA | TRBV10-3 | TGTGCCATCAGTGGTGGGGGCAATAATTCACCCCTCCACTTT | CAISGGGNNSPLHF
NA | TRBJ1-3 | NA | TRBV12-3/TRBV12-4 | TGTGCCAGCAGCCGGACAGACCAAAACACCATATATTTT | CASSRTDQNTIYF
NA | TRBJ2-7 | NA | TRBV5-4 | TGTGCCAGCAGCTTGGCCCAGGGTGGGGGCCTGGACGAGCAGTACTTC | CASSLAQGGGLDEQYF
NA | TRBJ1-6 | NA | TRBV7-8 | TGTGCCAGCAGCTTAAGGGCGGGCGGCGCGGATTCACCCCTCCACTTT | CASSLRAGGADSPLHF
TRBD1 | TRBJ1-1 | NA | TRBV18 | TGTGCCAGCTCACCGACCGCGGACAGGGGATGGGGCACTGAAGCTTTCTTT | CASSPTADRGWGTEAFF
NA | TRBJ1-4 | NA | TRBV23-1 | TGCGCCCCAGTTAATGGGTTGGACAGCACTCAAAATGAAAAACTGTTTTTT | CAPVNGLDSTQNEKLFF
TRBD2 | TRBJ2-1 | once | TRBV5-1 | TGCGCCAGCAGCTTGGCTGGGGGGGGAAACAATGAGCAGTTCTTC | CASSLAGGGNNEQFF
NA | TRBJ1-1 | NA | TRBV7-9 | TGTGCCAGCAGCTCGGGGGGTCGGAACGAAGCTTTCTTT | CASSSGGRNEAFF
NA | TRBJ2-7 | NA | TRBV7-6 | TGTGCCAGCAGCTTAGGGGCCCTCTACGAGCAGTACTTC | CASSLGALYEQYF
TRBD2 | TRBJ2-5 | NA | TRBV7-8 | TGTGCCAGCAGCTTAGAACCGGGGGGAGAGACCCAGTACTTC | CASSLEPGGETQYF
NA | TRBJ2-7 | NA | TRBV20-1 | TGCAGTGCTACCACTGACTACGAGCAGTACTTC | CSATTDYEQYF
TRBD1 | TRBJ1-2 | NA | TRBV9 | TGTGCCAGCAGCCGGGACAGGGGGTACTATGGCTACACCTTC | CASSRDRGYYGYTF
NA | TRBJ2-7 | NA | TRBV28 | TGTGCCAGCAGAACAACAGGGATTGAGCAGTACTTC | CASRTTGIEQYF
TRBD2 | TRBJ2-2 | NA | TRBV11-3 | TGTGCCAGCCAGCGGGGGTCCACCGGGGAGCTGTTTTTT | CASQRGSTGELFF
NA | TRBJ1-1 | NA | TRBV18 | TGTGCCAGCTCACCCCCCGTTGTGAGCACTGAAGCTTTCTTT | CASSPPVVSTEAFF
NA | TRBJ1-2 | many | TRBV5-8 | TGTGCCAGCAGCTTACAGGAGTCCTATGGCTACACCTTC | CASSLQESYGYTF
NA | TRBJ2-2 | NA | TRBV3-1/TRBV3-2 | TGTGCCAGCAGCCAAGGCTTTTCGGGGAACACCGGGGAGCTGTTTTTT | CASSQGFSGNTGELFF
NA | TRBJ2-5 | NA | TRBV24-1 | TGTGCCACCAGTGATGGGGACACCTACCAAGAGACCCAGTACTTC | CATSDGDTYQETQYF
NA | TRBJ1-2 | once | TRBV7-8 | TGTGCCAGCAGCTTAGCAGACTTCTATGGCTACACCTTC | CASSLADFYGYTF
TRBD1 | TRBJ2-7 | NA | TRBV11-2 | TGTGCCAGCAGCTCTGGGACAGGGGAGTCCTACGAGCAGTACTTC | CASSSGTGESYEQYF
NA | TRBJ1-1 | NA | TRBV10-1 | TGCGCCAGCAGTGAGAATCAGGGGACTGAAGCTTTCTTT | CASSENQGTEAFF
NA | TRBJ2-7 | once | TRBV7-2 | TGTGCCAGCAGCTTAGGAGGCGGAGAGCAGTACTTC | CASSLGGGEQYF
NA | TRBJ2-3 | once | TRBV4-3 | TGCGCCAGCAGCCACGACTGGAATACGCAGTATTTT | CASSHDWNTQYF
TRBD2 | TRBJ2-3 | NA | TRBV4-1 | TGCGCCAGCAGCCCTAAAGCGGGGGGGCCGACAGATACGCAGTATTTT | CASSPKAGGPTDTQYF
NA | TRBJ2-5 | NA | TRBV11-1 | TGTGCCAGCAGCTTAGAACAGCAAGAGACCCAGTACTTC | CASSLEQQETQYF
NA | TRBJ1-5 | NA | TRBV4-1 | TGCGCCAGCAGCCAAGGGGCCCAGCCCCAGCATTTT | CASSQGAQPQHF
TRBD1 | TRBJ1-2 | NA | TRBV7-3 | TGTGCCAGCAGCTTAACAGGACAGGGGGCCTATGGCTACACCTTC | CASSLTGQGAYGYTF
NA | TRBJ1-2 | NA | TRBV7-3 | TGTGCCAGCAGCTTAACGGGCGGGGGCTACACCTTC | CASSLTGGGYTF
NA | TRBJ2-5 | NA | TRBV7-7 | TGTGCCAGCGGGCGGGGGCCAGGGGAGACCCAGTACTTC | CASGRGPGETQYF
TRBD1 | TRBJ2-5 | once | TRBV24-1 | TGTGCCACCAGTGATTTGACAGGGGACCAAGAGACCCAGTACTTC | CATSDLTGDQETQYF
TRBD1 | TRBJ2-4 | NA | TRBV11-1 | TGTGCCAGCAGCTTAACAGGGGGCGCCAAAAACATTCAGTACTTC | CASSLTGGAKNIQYF